The present T cell receptor beta chain was sequenced within a study of blood T cell repertoires in COVID-19. The wider study: There were acute and convalescent COVID-19 samples, and they came from the United States, Italy and Spain. The cDNA or gDNA used as material had been derived from T cells, B-cell-depleted T cells, or PBMCs.

Original processing notes: By means of reference gene primer amplification, nucleated cell counts were estimated. Method: immunoSEQ multiplex PCR; TCRdb's copy keeps in-frame clones and lacks some. The DNA gave D and trimming, while V, J and clone size come from that table. The sample lists 150,000 or so clones; 75% to 85% were seen once. The CDR3 spans 14 residues. Trimming took 4 bases from V and 2 from J, leaving 12 bases between them. From germline, CDR1 is SGHKS and CDR2 YYEKEE (reference sequence). The sequencing input was peripheral blood. The V call is TRBV5-5, the J call TRBJ1-1, with no clear D. The source of this sequence is a woman between 50 and 59 years old with acute or convalescent COVID-19. DNA for the CDR3: TGTGCCAGCAGCCTCCGGAACAGTAACACTGAAGCTTTCTTT. It codes for CASSLRNSNTEAFF. Using reference TRBV5-5 and TRBJ1-1 for the parts outside the CDR3, the full variable domain is DAGVTQSPTHLIKTRGQQVTLRCSPISGHKSVSWYQQVLGQGPQFIFQYYEKEERGRGNFPDRFSARQFPNYSSELNVNALLLGDSALYLCASSLRNSNTEAFFGQGTRLTVV.